Listed below are T cell receptor beta chains from one sample, sequenced in a study of neurological immune-mediated disorders. MiXCR, run by TCRdb on the 5' RACE reads, gives a single entry per CDR3 protein. The data contain over 15,000 distinct CDR3 sequences, roughly 10% of them singletons. The sample taken for sequencing was CD8+ T cells from blood. The receptors were gathered from a man in his fifties or sixties in good health. The CDR3 runs from the conserved cysteine through the conserved F or W.

v_gene	j_gene	len	CDR3aa
TRBV15	TRBJ2-3	13	CATRGLGTDTQYF
TRBV6-2/TRBV6-3	TRBJ2-7	13	CASSYGTFYEQYF
TRBV25-1	TRBJ1-1	15	CASSEFVGEGTEAFF
TRBV7-9	TRBJ2-1	17	CASSALPGTGGLDEQFF
TRBV5-1	TRBJ1-2	15	CASSFFTGGPDGYTF
TRBV20-1	TRBJ2-7	12	CSASGIYYEQYF
TRBV20-1	TRBJ2-7	17	CSASFYGPSGTQYEQYF
TRBV20-1	TRBJ2-1	18	CSVISGPEYSPPYNEQFF
TRBV5-1	TRBJ2-1	16	CASSAGDRRNYNEQFF
TRBV28	TRBJ2-3	16	CASSLQLAGGADTQYF
TRBV7-9	TRBJ2-2	15	CASSPGLQITGELFF
TRBV5-1	TRBJ2-7	15	CASTERPLQRGKQYF
TRBV30	TRBJ2-5	15	CAWRAGIAGGETQYF
TRBV9	TRBJ2-1	13	CASSVDVANEQFF
TRBV5-4	TRBJ2-5	16	CASSSPDRVIGETQYF
TRBV12-3/TRBV12-4	TRBJ1-1	14	CASSFTGGRQEAFF
TRBV6-5	TRBJ1-5	14	CASSSGAYNQPQHF
TRBV20-1	TRBJ2-7	17	CSARPGLAGGPTYEQYF
TRBV29-1	TRBJ2-3	15	CSVEWLSGSTDTQYF
TRBV5-1	TRBJ2-2	13	CASSPGAAGELFF
TRBV15	TRBJ2-7	14	CATSVDMGSYEQYF
TRBV21-1	TRBJ2-1	14	CASSKAERCNEQFF
TRBV20-1	TRBJ2-5	13	CSAREGTAGSQYF
TRBV6-4	TRBJ1-1	14	CASSASPGNTEAFF
TRBV20-1	TRBJ2-1	17	CSARTAELVSTYNEQFF
TRBV20-1	TRBJ1-2	13	CSARGSGSYGYTF
TRBV2	TRBJ2-7	15	CASSERVAGPYEQYF
TRBV20-1	TRBJ1-5	15	CSAPPEPYSNQPQHF
TRBV30	TRBJ1-2	12	CARGRGADGYTF
TRBV20-1	TRBJ2-7	16	CSARDRLASLPYEQYF
TRBV6-1	TRBJ2-7	14	CASSGAGGGYEQYF
TRBV7-8	TRBJ2-3	16	CSNSLGVAGGTDTQYF
TRBV29-1	TRBJ2-7	15	CSVEGHRDGYYEQYF
TRBV6-5	TRBJ1-6	16	CASSSGDPSYNSPLHF
TRBV13	TRBJ2-2	14	CASSWILAGGELFF
TRBV18	TRBJ2-5	16	CASSPTPAGVQETQYF
TRBV5-1	TRBJ2-7	16	CASSGEGTRSPYEQYF
TRBV7-9	TRBJ2-1	13	CASNFALGHERFF
TRBV4-3	TRBJ2-3	14	CASSPSRGGDTQYF
TRBV15	TRBJ2-3	15	CATSRGAGGTDTQYF
TRBV20-1	TRBJ2-5	19	CSAAPGTAPASGGDETQYF
TRBV5-4	TRBJ2-7	12	CASSLVGYEQYF
TRBV27	TRBJ2-7	14	CASSPYGTGDEQYF
TRBV6-5	TRBJ2-1	15	CASSYSSDPYNEQFF
TRBV6-6	TRBJ1-6	16	CASSPVWLSYNSPLHF
TRBV5-6	TRBJ2-7	14	CASSSEDRAYEQYF
TRBV9	TRBJ1-1	14	CASSAGPSYTEAFF
TRBV18	TRBJ2-2	15	CASSLTASNTGELFF
TRBV11-1	TRBJ1-5	12	CASANSDQPQHF
TRBV6-2/TRBV6-3	TRBJ2-1	12	CAISYTSNEQFF
TRBV5-6	TRBJ2-2	14	CASSTRPNTGELFF
TRBV27	TRBJ2-1	13	CASRTGTNNEQFF